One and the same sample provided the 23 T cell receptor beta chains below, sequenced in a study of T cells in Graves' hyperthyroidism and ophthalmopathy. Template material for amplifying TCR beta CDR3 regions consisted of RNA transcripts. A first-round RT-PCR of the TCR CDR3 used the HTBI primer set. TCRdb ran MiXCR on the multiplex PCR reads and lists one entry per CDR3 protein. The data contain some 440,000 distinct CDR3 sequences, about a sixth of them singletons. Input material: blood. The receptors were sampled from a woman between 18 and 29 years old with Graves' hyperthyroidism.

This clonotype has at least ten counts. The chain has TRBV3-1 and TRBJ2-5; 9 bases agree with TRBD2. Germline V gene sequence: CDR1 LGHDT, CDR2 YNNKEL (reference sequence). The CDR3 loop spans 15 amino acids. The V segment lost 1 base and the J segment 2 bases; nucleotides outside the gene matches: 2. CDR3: CASSQGTSGQETQYF. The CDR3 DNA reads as TGTGCCAGCAGCCAAGGAACTAGCGGGCAAGAGACCCAGTACTTC.

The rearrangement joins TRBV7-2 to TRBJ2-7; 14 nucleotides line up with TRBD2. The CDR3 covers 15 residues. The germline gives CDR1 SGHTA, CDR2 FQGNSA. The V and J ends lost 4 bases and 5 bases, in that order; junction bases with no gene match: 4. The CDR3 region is CASSSGTSGSDEQYF. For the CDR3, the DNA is TGTGCCAGCAGCTCGGGGACTAGCGGGAGCGACGAGCAGTACTTC. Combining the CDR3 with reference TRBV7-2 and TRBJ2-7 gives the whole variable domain GAGVSQSPSNKVTEKGKDVELRCDPISGHTALYWYRQSLGQGLEFLIYFQGNSAPDKSGLPSDRFSAERTGGSVSTLTIQRTQQEDSAVYLCASSSGTSGSDEQYFGPGTRLTVT.

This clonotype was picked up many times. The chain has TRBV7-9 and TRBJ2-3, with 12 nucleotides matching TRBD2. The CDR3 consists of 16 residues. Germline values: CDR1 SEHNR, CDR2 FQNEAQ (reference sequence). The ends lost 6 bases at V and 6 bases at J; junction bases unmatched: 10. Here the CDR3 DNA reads TGTGCCAGCAGAAGACTAGCGGGGGCCCCTGGGGATACGCAGTATTTT. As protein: CASRRLAGAPGDTQYF.

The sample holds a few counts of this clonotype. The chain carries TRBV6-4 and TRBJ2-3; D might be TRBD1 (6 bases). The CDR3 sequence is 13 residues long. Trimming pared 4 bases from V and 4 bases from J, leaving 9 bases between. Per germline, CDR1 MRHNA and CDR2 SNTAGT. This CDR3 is CASSVKGADTQYF. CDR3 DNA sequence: TGTGCCAGCAGTGTGAAGGGGGCAGATACGCAGTATTTT.

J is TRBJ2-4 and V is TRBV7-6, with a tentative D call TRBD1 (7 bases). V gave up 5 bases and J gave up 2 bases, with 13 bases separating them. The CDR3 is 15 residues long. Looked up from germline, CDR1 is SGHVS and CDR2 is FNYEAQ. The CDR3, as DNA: TGTGCCAGCAGCCCCGGGGGACAGCCCAAAAACATTCAGTACTTC. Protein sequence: CASSPGGQPKNIQYF.

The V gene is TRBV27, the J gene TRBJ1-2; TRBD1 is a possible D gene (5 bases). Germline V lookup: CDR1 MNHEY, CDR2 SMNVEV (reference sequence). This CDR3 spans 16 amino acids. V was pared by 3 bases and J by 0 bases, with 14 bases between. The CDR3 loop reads CASSFSVGHANYGYTF. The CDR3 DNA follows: TGTGCCAGCAGTTTTTCTGTAGGACACGCTAACTATGGCTACACCTTC.

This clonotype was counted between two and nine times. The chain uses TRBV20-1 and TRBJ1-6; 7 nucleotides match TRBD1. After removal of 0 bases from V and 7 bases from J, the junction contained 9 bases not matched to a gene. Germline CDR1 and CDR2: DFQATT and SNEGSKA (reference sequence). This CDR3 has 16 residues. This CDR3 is CSAREGWPQGNSPLHF. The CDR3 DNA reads TGCAGTGCTAGAGAGGGGTGGCCACAGGGGAATTCACCCCTCCACTTT.

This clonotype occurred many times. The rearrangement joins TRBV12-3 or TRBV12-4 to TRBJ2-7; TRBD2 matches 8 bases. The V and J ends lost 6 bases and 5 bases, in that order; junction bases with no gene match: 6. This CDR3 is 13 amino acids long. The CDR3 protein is CASSRSGRHEQYF. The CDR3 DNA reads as TGTGCCAGCAGCAGGAGCGGGAGACACGAGCAGTACTTC.

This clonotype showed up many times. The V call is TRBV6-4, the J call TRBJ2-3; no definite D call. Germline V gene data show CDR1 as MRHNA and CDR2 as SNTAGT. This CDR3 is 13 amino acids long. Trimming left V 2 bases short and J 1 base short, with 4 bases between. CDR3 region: CASSDRGTDTQYF. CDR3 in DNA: TGTGCCAGCAGTGACAGGGGCACAGATACGCAGTATTTT.

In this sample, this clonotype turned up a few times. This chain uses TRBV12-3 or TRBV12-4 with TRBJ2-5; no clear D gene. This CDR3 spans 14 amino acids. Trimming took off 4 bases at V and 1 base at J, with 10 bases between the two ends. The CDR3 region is CASSYRHTQETQYF. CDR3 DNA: TGTGCCAGCAGTTACCGACATACCCAAGAGACCCAGTACTTC.

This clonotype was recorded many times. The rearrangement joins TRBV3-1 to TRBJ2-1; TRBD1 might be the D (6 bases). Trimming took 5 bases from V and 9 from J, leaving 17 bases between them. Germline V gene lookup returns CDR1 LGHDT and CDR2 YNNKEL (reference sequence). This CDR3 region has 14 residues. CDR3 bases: TGTGCCAGCAGCTTCGCTTTGACCAGGGGTGAGCAGTTCTTC. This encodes CASSFALTRGEQFF.

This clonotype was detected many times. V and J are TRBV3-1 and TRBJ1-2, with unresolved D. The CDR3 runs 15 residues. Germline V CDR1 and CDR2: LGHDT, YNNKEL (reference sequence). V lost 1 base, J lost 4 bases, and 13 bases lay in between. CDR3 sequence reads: CASSQAAGSGYGYTF. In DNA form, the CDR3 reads TGTGCCAGCAGCCAAGCAGCCGGGAGTGGCTATGGCTACACCTTC.

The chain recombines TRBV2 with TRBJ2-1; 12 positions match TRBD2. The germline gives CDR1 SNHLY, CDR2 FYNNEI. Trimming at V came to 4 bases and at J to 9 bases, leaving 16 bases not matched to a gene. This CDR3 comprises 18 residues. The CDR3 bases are TGTGCCAGCAGTGTCCGACAGGGCCGACTAGCGGGAGATACTGAGCAGTTCTTC. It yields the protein CASSVRQGRLAGDTEQFF. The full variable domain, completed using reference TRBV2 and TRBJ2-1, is EPEVTQTPSHQVTQMGQEVILRCVPISNHLYFYWYRQILGQKVEFLVSFYNNEISEKSEIFDDQFSVERPDGSNFTLKIRSTKLEDSAMYFCASSVRQGRLAGDTEQFFGPGTRLTVL.

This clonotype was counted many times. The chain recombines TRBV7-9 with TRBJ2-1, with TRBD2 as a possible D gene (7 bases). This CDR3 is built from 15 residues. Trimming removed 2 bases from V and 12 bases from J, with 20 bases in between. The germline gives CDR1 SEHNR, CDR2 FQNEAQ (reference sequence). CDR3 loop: CASSLRGLGGEAQFF. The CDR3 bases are TGTGCCAGCAGCTTACGAGGACTAGGGGGGGAAGCGCAGTTCTTC.

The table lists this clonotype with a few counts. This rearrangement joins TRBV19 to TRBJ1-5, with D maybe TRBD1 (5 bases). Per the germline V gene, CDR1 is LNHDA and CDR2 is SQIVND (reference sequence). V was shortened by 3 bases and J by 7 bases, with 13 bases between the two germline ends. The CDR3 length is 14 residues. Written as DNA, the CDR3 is TGTGCCAGTAGTATTCGATCCCGGGGGCAGCCCCAGCATTTT. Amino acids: CASSIRSRGQPQHF.

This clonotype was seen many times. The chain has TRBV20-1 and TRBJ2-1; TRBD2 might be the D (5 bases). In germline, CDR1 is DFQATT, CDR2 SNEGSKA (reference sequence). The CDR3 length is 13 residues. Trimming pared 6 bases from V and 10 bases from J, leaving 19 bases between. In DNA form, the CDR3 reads TGCAGTGCCCTTGAGGGTGAGGCGTACGAGCAGTTCTTC. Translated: CSALEGEAYEQFF.

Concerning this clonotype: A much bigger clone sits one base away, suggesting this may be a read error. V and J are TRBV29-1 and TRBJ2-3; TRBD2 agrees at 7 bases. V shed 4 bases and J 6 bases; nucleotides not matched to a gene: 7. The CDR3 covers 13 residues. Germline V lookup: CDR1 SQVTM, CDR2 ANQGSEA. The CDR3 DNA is TGCAGCGTTGGGGCGGGAGCGGGGGATACGCAGTATTTT. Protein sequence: CSVGAGAGDTQYF.

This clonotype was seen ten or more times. The CDR3 DNA follows: TGTGCCATCAGTGGGGGGACAGGCCAAGAGACCCAGTACTTC. Amino acids: CAISGGTGQETQYF. The chain couples TRBV10-3 to TRBJ2-5; 8 nucleotides align to TRBD1. Trimming removed 4 bases from V and 1 base from J; junction bases left unmatched: 2. The CDR3 sequence is 14 residues long. CDR1 and CDR2 from the germline V gene are ENHRY and SYGVKD.

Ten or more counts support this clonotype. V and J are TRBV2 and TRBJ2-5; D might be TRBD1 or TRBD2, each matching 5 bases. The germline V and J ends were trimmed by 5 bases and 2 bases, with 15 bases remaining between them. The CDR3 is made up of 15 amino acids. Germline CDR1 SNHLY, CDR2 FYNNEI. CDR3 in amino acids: CASSRPGPRQETQYF. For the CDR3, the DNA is TGTGCCAGCAGTCGACCGGGGCCGAGGCAAGAGACCCAGTACTTC.

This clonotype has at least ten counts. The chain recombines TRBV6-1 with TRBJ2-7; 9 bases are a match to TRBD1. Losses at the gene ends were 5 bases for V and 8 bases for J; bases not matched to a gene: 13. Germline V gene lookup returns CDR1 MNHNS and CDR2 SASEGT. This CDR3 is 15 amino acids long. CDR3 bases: TGTGCCAGCAGTCTCCTCGGGACAGGGAAATTGAAGCAGTACTTC. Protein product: CASSLLGTGKLKQYF.

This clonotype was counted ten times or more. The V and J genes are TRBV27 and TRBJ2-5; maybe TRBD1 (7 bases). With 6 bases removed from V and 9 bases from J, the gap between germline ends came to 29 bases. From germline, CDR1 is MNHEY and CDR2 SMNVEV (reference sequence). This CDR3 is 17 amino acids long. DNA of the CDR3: TGTGCCAGCAGCAACGACGCGACAGGGAGGTTGGAGGAGGCCCAGTACTTC. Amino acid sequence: CASSNDATGRLEEAQYF.

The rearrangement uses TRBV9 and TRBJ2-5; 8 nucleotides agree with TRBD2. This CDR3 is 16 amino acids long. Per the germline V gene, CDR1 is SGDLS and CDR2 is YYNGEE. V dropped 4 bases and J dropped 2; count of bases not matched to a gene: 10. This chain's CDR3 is CASSPGRVAGQETQYF. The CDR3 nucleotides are TGTGCCAGCAGCCCCGGGAGGGTAGCGGGACAAGAGACCCAGTACTTC. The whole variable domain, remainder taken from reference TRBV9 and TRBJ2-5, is DSGVTQTPKHLITATGQRVTLRCSPRSGDLSVYWYQQSLDQGLQFLIQYYNGEERAKGNILERFSAQQFPDLHSELNLSSLELGDSALYFCASSPGRVAGQETQYFGPGTRLLVL.

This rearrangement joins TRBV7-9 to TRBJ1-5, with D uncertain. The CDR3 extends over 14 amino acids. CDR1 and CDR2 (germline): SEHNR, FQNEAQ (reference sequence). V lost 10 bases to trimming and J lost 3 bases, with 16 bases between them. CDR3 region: CATAVLQPNQPQHF. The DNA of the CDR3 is TGTGCCACCGCCGTGTTGCAACCCAATCAGCCCCAGCATTTT.